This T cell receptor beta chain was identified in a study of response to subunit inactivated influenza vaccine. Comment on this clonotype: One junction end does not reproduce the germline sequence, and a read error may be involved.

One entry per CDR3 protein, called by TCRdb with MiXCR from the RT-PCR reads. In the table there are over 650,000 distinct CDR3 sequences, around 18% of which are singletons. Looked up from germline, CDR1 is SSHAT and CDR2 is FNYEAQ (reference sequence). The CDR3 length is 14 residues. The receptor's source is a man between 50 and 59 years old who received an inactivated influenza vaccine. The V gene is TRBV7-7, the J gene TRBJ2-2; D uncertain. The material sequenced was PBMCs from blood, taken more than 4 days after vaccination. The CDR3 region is CASSPGRSTGELFF. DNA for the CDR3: TGTGCTAGCAGTCCCGGACGATCCACCGGGGAGCTGTTTTTT.